This TCR beta chain stems from a study of tumor-infiltrating lymphocytes in primary liver carcinoma. CDR3 length equals 13 residues. Germline CDR1 and CDR2: SQVTM and ANQGSEA. For blood RNA, unsorted whole blood served as the source, and germline DNA was extracted too. Priming with a constant-region primer yielded TCR beta cDNA from 400 to 500 ng total RNA. Three-round nested multiplex PCR performed with slightly modified ARM-PCR produced the TCR beta libraries. Researchers ran the first two PCR rounds for roughly 11 cycles each with TRBV1-TRBV30 forward primers and a C-beta reverse primer. TCRdb independently ran MiXCR on the multiplex PCR reads; one entry per CDR3 protein. The sample includes 180,000 or so distinct CDR3 sequences, roughly three fifths of them seen just once. With regard to this clonotype: This may be a read error, as it is one base from a much larger clone.

The sequencing sample was made of peripheral blood. The sequence derives from a man aged 35 to 55 with primary liver carcinoma and hepatitis B virus infection. The chain couples TRBV29-1 to TRBJ2-1; D is possibly TRBD2 (6 bases). The DNA of the CDR3 is TGCAGCGTTGAGGGAGGTCTCTGGAATGAGCGGTTCTTC. It yields the protein CSVEGGLWNERFF.